The T cell receptor beta chain described here comes from a study of patients and donors after allogeneic stem cell transplantation. Each CDR3 protein is one row after TCRdb ran MiXCR on the RT-PCR reads. The sample yields under 170,000 distinct CDR3 sequences, about two fifths seen once. The CDR3 loop spans 11 amino acids. V was clipped by 11 bases and J by 5 bases; unmatched bases: 5. The V gene's germline CDR1 is SNHLY and CDR2 FYNNEI. This clonotype was seen more than once but under ten times. The TCR sequence derives from a human donor who was either an allogeneic HSCT recipient or a stem cell or donor lymphocyte infusion donor (not recorded which). It is not recorded whose cells these are; they may come from a transplant donor. The material sequenced was blood, either unsorted or a sorted T cell fraction (not recorded which). The chain carries TRBV2 and TRBJ1-1; 7 bases agree with TRBD1. CDR3 bases: TGTGCCGGGTCAGGGGGGACTGAAGCTTTCTTT. This gives the protein CAGSGGTEAFF.